Below, one T cell receptor beta chain is given with its context. Other DNA sequences in the sample encode the same CDR3. This specimen comes from a study of blood T cell repertoires in COVID-19. For the study at large: Samples of COVID-19 (acute and convalescent) were obtained from the United States, Italy and Spain. T cells, B-cell-depleted T cells, or PBMCs provided the cDNA or gDNA that served as material.

Cohorts were based on clinical histories the participants reported. This CDR3 has 12 residues. The J segment lost 5 bases and the V segment lost 9 bases, leaving 6 bases of the junction unmatched. In germline, CDR1 is MDHEN, CDR2 SYDVKM. Original processing methods: Amplification of reference gene primers provided the estimated nucleated cell counts. Method: immunoSEQ multiplex PCR; TCRdb's copy keeps in-frame clones and lacks some. That table is the source of V, J and clone size, and D and trimming were worked out from the DNA. In the table there are about 310,000 clones, 90% of which are singletons.

The sequenced material came from PBMCs or T cells enriched from blood (not recorded which). The sequence was obtained from a woman aged 18-29 years with acute COVID-19. The chain is built from TRBV28 and TRBJ2-5; 7 bases are a match to TRBD1. The CDR3 is CASHRGSETQYF. CDR3 DNA sequence: TGTGCCAGTCACAGGGGTAGCGAGACCCAGTACTTC.